The present TCR beta chain was sequenced within a study of identical twins. Regarding this clonotype: What it binds is unknown.

General study findings and limits: Researchers caution that invariant MAIT and iNKT cells could partly confound zero-insertion analyses. Where beta out-of-frame sequences were concerned, excess twin sharing was weaker.

The CDR3 runs 15 residues. Deletions cut 0 bases from V and 7 bases from J, with 12 bases between. The germline V gene encodes CDR1 SGHTA and CDR2 FQGNSA. TCRdb called the 5' RACE reads again in MiXCR, with one record for every CDR3 protein. This sample has about 660,000 distinct CDR3 sequences, with 8.6% found just once. The same data also contributed to another study, on yellow fever vaccine responses in identical twins. That investigation notes: Twins' vaccine T cell response reportedly seemed partly convergent, partly personalized.

This receptor was obtained from a woman younger than 30 in good health. The chain carries TRBV7-2 and TRBJ2-2; TRBD2 might be the D (6 bases). Sequenced sample: PBMCs. The CDR3 coding sequence is TGTGCCAGCAGCTTAGCGTTACTAGCTAGCGGGGAGCTGTTTTTT. It translates to CASSLALLASGELFF.